Listed here are 31 T cell receptor beta chains from one sample, sequenced in a study of blood T cells in healthy people across ages. A second PCR of 7 to 11 cycles used a sample-barcoded 5' primer and a J-beta primer mix. Using its own MiXCR run on the 5' RACE reads, TCRdb lists one record per CDR3 protein. The sample shows about 800,000 distinct CDR3 sequences, more than 20% of them seen only once. The sample was also reused in another study, on T cells of mothers and their children.

Sequencing was carried out using blood. Receptors originate from a boy aged 5 to 17 in good health.

This clonotype showed up just a few times. The chain is built from TRBV9 and TRBJ2-7; D not certain. V was trimmed by 2 bases and J by 2 bases, leaving 11 bases between them. The V gene's germline CDR1 is SGDLS and CDR2 YYNGEE. The CDR3 runs 14 residues. For the CDR3, the DNA is TGTGCCAGCAGCGTCGACTCGAGTACCTACGAGCAGTACTTC. Amino acids: CASSVDSSTYEQYF.

Worth noting for this clonotype: With a much larger clone just one base away, this may be a read error. V and J are TRBV4-3 and TRBJ2-5; 7 nucleotides agree with TRBD1. The DNA end is more similar to TRBJ2-7, so the J call may be wrong. The CDR3 is 15 residues long. Germline CDR1 and CDR2: LGHNA and YSLEER. CDR3 in amino acids: CASSQKGAESYEQYF. The DNA of the CDR3 is TGCGCCAGCAGCCAGAAGGGGGCAGAGAGCTACGAGCAGTACTTC.

This clonotype came up a few times. The chain carries TRBV24-1 and TRBJ2-2, with a tentative D call TRBD1 (6 bases). The CDR3 covers 14 residues. The germline CDR1 and CDR2 sequences are KGHDR and SFDVKD. V lost 7 bases to trimming and J lost 3 bases, with 11 bases between them. CDR3: CATSQGQDTGELFF. The CDR3 bases are TGTGCCACCAGCCAGGGGCAGGACACCGGGGAGCTGTTTTTT.

The rearrangement uses TRBV4-3 and TRBJ2-2; D gene uncertain. Germline V lookup: CDR1 LGHNA, CDR2 YSLEER. The CDR3 contains 16 residues. The V and J ends lost 2 bases and 0 bases respectively, with 10 bases between them. CDR3 coding DNA: TGCGCCAGCAGCCAACCGATGGGTTCGAACACCGGGGAGCTGTTTTTT. Translating gives CASSQPMGSNTGELFF.

This clonotype was counted a single time. The CDR3 reads CATSRDLDRPTEAFF. CDR3 coding DNA: TGTGCCACCAGCAGAGATCTTGACAGGCCCACTGAAGCTTTCTTT. The chain recombines TRBV15 with TRBJ1-1; TRBD1 might be the D (6 bases). The germline V and J ends were trimmed by 0 bases and 4 bases, with 12 bases remaining between them. Germline-derived CDR1 and CDR2 are LNHNV and YYDKDF (reference sequence). The CDR3 is 15 amino acids.

The sample holds a few counts of this clonotype. The chain joins TRBV4-1 to TRBJ2-7, with 7 bases lining up with TRBD1. After removal of 3 bases from V and 2 bases from J, the junction contained 4 bases not matched to a gene. Germline V CDR1 and CDR2: MGHRA, YSYEKL. This CDR3 has 14 residues. The CDR3: CASSQPGQTYEQYF. CDR3 nucleotide sequence: TGCGCCAGCAGCCAGCCGGGACAGACCTACGAGCAGTACTTC.

V gene TRBV3-1 combines with J gene TRBJ2-1; D not certain. The CDR3 spans 13 residues. CDR1 and CDR2 (germline): LGHDT, YNNKEL (reference sequence). Trimming left V 0 bases short and J 6 bases short, with 6 bases between. This chain's CDR3 is CASSQESPNEQFF. The DNA of the CDR3 is TGTGCCAGCAGCCAAGAGTCACCCAATGAGCAGTTCTTC.

The chain uses TRBV28 and TRBJ1-2, with D tentatively TRBD1 (6 bases). This CDR3 has 16 amino acids. CDR1 is MDHEN, CDR2 SYDVKM, per germline. Between the trimmed V and J ends, which lost 4 bases and 12 bases, there was a span of 27 bases. The CDR3 sequence is CASSSPPLWTSGGNTF. The DNA for the CDR3 is TGTGCCAGCAGTTCCCCTCCCCTCTGGACCAGTGGGGGCAACACCTTC.

This clonotype was seen a few times. V is TRBV9 and J is TRBJ2-3, with no clear D. CDR1 and CDR2 from the germline V gene are SGDLS and YYNGEE. The CDR3 loop spans 15 amino acids. Trimming took off 0 bases at V and 2 bases at J, with 10 bases between the two ends. CDR3 in DNA: TGTGCCAGCAGCGTAGCGGTGCGGAACACAGATACGCAGTATTTT. This encodes CASSVAVRNTDTQYF.

A few counts support this clonotype. This chain links TRBV7-8 with TRBJ2-3; D ambiguous. The germline V and J ends were trimmed by 3 bases and 2 bases, with 30 bases remaining between them. The CDR3 has 21 residues. Germline CDR1 is SGHVS and CDR2 is FQNEAQ. CDR3 nucleotide sequence: TGTGCCAGCAGCTTCAATTTACTGCAAATGACAAAGCAGACCATCACAGATACGCAGTATTTT. As protein: CASSFNLLQMTKQTITDTQYF. The full variable domain, with the rest looked up from reference TRBV7-8 and TRBJ2-3, is GAGVSQSPRYKVAKRGQDVALRCDPISGHVSLFWYQQALGQGPEFLTYFQNEAQLDKSGLPSDRFFAERPEGSVSTLKIQRTQQEDSAVYLCASSFNLLQMTKQTITDTQYFGPGTRLTVL.

The chain couples TRBV15 to TRBJ1-4, with 7 bases matching TRBD1. CDR3 length equals 15 residues. Trimming took 0 bases from V and 4 from J; bases not matched to a gene: 2. CDR1 is LNHNV, CDR2 YYDKDF, per germline (reference sequence). CDR3 DNA sequence: TGTGCCACCAGCAGAGATACAGGGGTTAATGAAAAACTGTTTTTT. Protein product: CATSRDTGVNEKLFF.

This clonotype was observed at least ten times. This chain connects TRBV7-2 to TRBJ2-1; D is uncertain. The CDR3 loop spans 12 amino acids. Germline-derived CDR1 and CDR2 are SGHTA and FQGNSA. Trimming shortened V by 1 base and J by 6 bases, and 4 bases separated the two germline ends. CDR3 residues: CASSLVGNEQFF. The CDR3, as DNA: TGTGCCAGCAGCTTAGTCGGCAATGAGCAGTTCTTC.

In its sample, this clonotype was seen a few times. J is TRBJ2-5 and V is TRBV7-2; no firm D call. The V and J ends lost 1 base and 1 base respectively, with 10 bases between them. Germline CDR1 SGHTA, CDR2 FQGNSA. CDR3 length equals 15 residues. The CDR3 region has the DNA TGTGCCAGCAGCTTAGTACGGCAGTTCCAAGAGACCCAGTACTTC. It codes for CASSLVRQFQETQYF. Full variable domain (rest looked up from reference TRBV7-2 and TRBJ2-5): GAGVSQSPSNKVTEKGKDVELRCDPISGHTALYWYRQSLGQGLEFLIYFQGNSAPDKSGLPSDRFSAERTGGSVSTLTIQRTQQEDSAVYLCASSLVRQFQETQYFGPGTRLLVL.

In this sample, this clonotype turned up a few times. CDR3 DNA: TGCGCCAGCAGCTTTTCCGGGACAGGCGTGGAAAAACTGTTTTTT. This sequence encodes CASSFSGTGVEKLFF. The V and J genes are TRBV5-1 and TRBJ1-4; 8 nucleotides agree with TRBD1. Germline CDR1 is SGHRS and CDR2 is YFSETQ. With 2 bases clipped from V and 8 bases from J, the junction kept 8 bases outside the gene matches. The CDR3 contains 15 residues.

The chain employs TRBV2 and TRBJ2-4; 7 positions agree with TRBD1. The CDR3 has 18 amino acids. The germline V gene encodes CDR1 SNHLY and CDR2 FYNNEI. The junction had 9 bases not matched to a gene; V was cut back by 1 base and J by 0 bases. CDR3 bases: TGTGCCAGCAGTGAAGGAGGGAGACAGGGATTAGCCAAAAACATTCAGTACTTC. Residues: CASSEGGRQGLAKNIQYF.

The chain recombines TRBV2 with TRBJ1-5, with unresolved D. The CDR3 runs 13 residues. V lost 7 bases to trimming and J lost 5 bases, with 12 bases between them. Germline values: CDR1 SNHLY, CDR2 FYNNEI. This CDR3 reads CASTRDGDQPQHF. The DNA of the CDR3 is TGTGCCAGCACTCGAGACGGTGATCAGCCCCAGCATTTT.

The V call is TRBV6-2 or TRBV6-3, the J call TRBJ1-5; tentatively, D is TRBD1 (6 bases). CDR1 MNHEY and CDR2 SVGEGT come from the germline V gene. V lost 3 bases, J lost 0 bases, and 9 bases lay in between. The CDR3 length is 15 residues. CDR3: CASSYTGNSNQPQHF. CDR3 DNA sequence: TGTGCCAGCAGTTATACAGGGAATAGCAATCAGCCCCAGCATTTT.

Points on this clonotype: Sequence at one end of the junction differs from germline and may be a read error. The chain employs TRBV29-1 and TRBJ2-6, with a possible D match to TRBD1 (6 bases). Germline CDR1 SQVTM, CDR2 ANQGSEA. CDR3 length: 12 residues. The chain's CDR3 is CSVRAGADVLTF. CDR3 bases: TGCAGCGTTCGGGCAGGGGCCGACGTCCTGACTTTC.

Only a few counts were recorded for this clonotype. The rearrangement uses TRBV27 and TRBJ1-4; D is unresolved. Germline CDR1 and CDR2: MNHEY and SMNVEV (reference sequence). CDR3 size: 17 residues. Trimming left V 9 bases short and J 3 bases short, with 23 bases between. The CDR3 DNA reads as TGTGCCAGTTCTCGGGCACTCCCTGAAAGGGCTAATGAAAAACTGTTTTTT. It encodes CASSRALPERANEKLFF.

This clonotype was seen more than once but under ten times. The V call is TRBV11-1, the J call TRBJ1-5; D call uncertain. Per germline, CDR1 SGHAT and CDR2 FQDESV (reference sequence). V lost 8 bases and J 1 base, leaving 9 bases between the germline ends. The CDR3 totals 13 residues. CDR3 nucleotides: TGTGCCAGCGCAGGCGCCAGCAATCAGCCCCAGCATTTT. This sequence encodes CASAGASNQPQHF.

The rearrangement uses TRBV19 and TRBJ1-4; unclear D gene. V lost 7 bases and J lost 3, with 15 bases in between. CDR1 is LNHDA, CDR2 SQIVND, per germline (reference sequence). CDR3 length equals 15 residues. As DNA, the CDR3 is TGTGCCAGTAAGGGCCTCCTTCGCTCTAATGAAAAACTGTTTTTT. It yields the protein CASKGLLRSNEKLFF.

In regard to this clonotype: Because the CDR3 is missing its conserved closing phenylalanine or tryptophan, this is likely a read error. The genes are TRBV20-1 and TRBJ2-1; 11 positions agree with TRBD2. The junction had 9 bases not matched to a gene; V was cut back by 5 bases and J by 9 bases. The CDR3 runs 14 residues. From germline, CDR1 is DFQATT and CDR2 SNEGSKA (reference sequence). CDR3 DNA sequence: TGCAGTGCTCCACTAGCGGGAGAATACCTTGAGCAGTTCCTC. This sequence encodes CSAPLAGEYLEQFL.

This chain connects TRBV12-3 or TRBV12-4 to TRBJ2-3; perhaps TRBD2 as D (6 bases). The CDR3 is made up of 14 amino acids. Trimming took 2 bases from V and 4 from J, leaving 10 bases between them. The CDR3 sequence is CASSLRRGADTQYF. The CDR3 nucleotides read TGTGCCAGCAGTTTACGGAGGGGAGCAGATACGCAGTATTTT.

This clonotype was picked up a small number of times. The gene calls are TRBV28 and TRBJ1-1; no firm D call. This CDR3 is built from 13 residues. From germline, CDR1 is MDHEN and CDR2 SYDVKM. Between the trimmed V and J ends, which lost 5 bases and 6 bases, there was a span of 13 bases. The CDR3 nucleotides are TGTGCCAGCAGTGTTATTATCATACCTGAAGCTTTCTTT. This gives the protein CASSVIIIPEAFF. The full variable domain, in which reference TRBV28 and TRBJ1-1 provide the parts outside the CDR3, is DVKVTQSSRYLVKRTGEKVFLECVQDMDHENMFWYRQDPGLGLRLIYFSYDVKMKEKGDIPEGYSVSREKKERFSLILESASTNQTSMYLCASSVIIIPEAFFGQGTRLTVV.

Only a few counts were recorded for this clonotype. This chain links TRBV29-1 with TRBJ1-1; D is perhaps TRBD1 (5 bases). V lost 3 bases, J lost 0 bases, and 8 bases lay in between. This CDR3 is built from 13 residues. Per the germline V gene, CDR1 is SQVTM and CDR2 is ANQGSEA. CDR3 DNA: TGCAGCGTTGACAAGGGGCTGAACACTGAAGCTTTCTTT. Its protein product is CSVDKGLNTEAFF.

This clonotype came up a few times. The chain has TRBV20-1 and TRBJ2-1, with 7 bases aligning to TRBD2. With 1 base clipped from V and 4 bases from J, the junction kept 10 bases outside the gene matches. This CDR3 has 16 amino acids. From germline, CDR1 is DFQATT and CDR2 SNEGSKA (reference sequence). As DNA, the CDR3 is TGCAGTGCTAGAGCGGCCCTAGCGGACCTTTACAATGAGCAGTTCTTC. It translates to CSARAALADLYNEQFF.

This clonotype was recorded once. The rearrangement uses TRBV4-3 and TRBJ2-3, with D uncertain. From germline, CDR1 is LGHNA and CDR2 YSLEER. Between the trimmed V and J ends, which lost 0 bases and 1 base, there was a span of 17 bases. CDR3 size: 18 residues. CDR3 bases: TGCGCCAGCAGCCAAGATACCCCGGATTTCGGTCGCACAGATACGCAGTATTTT. This sequence encodes CASSQDTPDFGRTDTQYF.

The chain is built from TRBV29-1 and TRBJ2-1; no reliable D call. The CDR3 extends over 12 amino acids. Trimming cost V 0 bases and J 4 bases, with 4 bases left between them. Germline CDR1 reads SQVTM; CDR2 reads ANQGSEA. The CDR3 bases are TGCAGCGTTGAAGAGGGGTACAATGAGCAGTTCTTC. As protein: CSVEEGYNEQFF.

This chain links TRBV5-1 with TRBJ2-1; TRBD1 matches 11 bases. Losses at the gene ends were 4 bases for V and 4 bases for J; bases not matched to a gene: 7. The germline CDR1 and CDR2 sequences are SGHRS and YFSETQ. The CDR3 spans 16 residues. The CDR3 DNA sequence: TGCGCCAGCAGCGAGGACAGGGGGCGAGGGTACAATGAGCAGTTCTTC. Its translation is CASSEDRGRGYNEQFF.

This clonotype came up a few times. The chain joins TRBV27 to TRBJ2-3; perhaps TRBD1 as D (6 bases). Germline V gives CDR1 MNHEY, CDR2 SMNVEV (reference sequence). This CDR3 spans 13 amino acids. V shed 8 bases and J shed 1 base, with 10 bases lying between them. The CDR3 sequence: CASYNRGTDTQYF. CDR3 in DNA: TGTGCCAGCTATAACAGGGGCACAGATACGCAGTATTTT.

This clonotype was recorded a few times. A much larger clone is a single base away; this may be a read error. The V call is TRBV7-2, the J call TRBJ2-2; D may be TRBD1 (6 bases). Deletions cut 1 base from V and 1 base from J, with 7 bases between. The CDR3 has 15 residues. CDR1 and CDR2 from the germline V gene are SGHTA and FQGNSA. CDR3 in amino acids: CASSLVGGNTGELFF. CDR3 sequence (DNA): TGTGCCAGCAGCTTAGTAGGGGGGAACACCGGGGAGCTGTTTTTT.